Below are 6 T cell receptor beta chains sequenced from a single sample in a study of T cells in Graves' hyperthyroidism and ophthalmopathy. TCR beta CDR3 region amplification was performed from RNA transcripts. A first-round RT-PCR of the TCR CDR3 used the HTBI primer set. TCRdb re-called the multiplex PCR reads through MiXCR, storing one row per CDR3 protein. The sample shows a few hundred thousand distinct CDR3 sequences, roughly 14% of them seen only once. The sequenced sample consisted of blood. These receptors all come from a man aged 25 to 45 with Graves' hyperthyroidism that later progressed to Graves' ophthalmopathy.

In its sample, this clonotype was seen many times. The gene calls are TRBV11-3 and TRBJ2-5; TRBD1 agrees at 7 bases. The length of the CDR3 is 14 residues. The ends lost 4 bases at V and 5 bases at J; junction bases unmatched: 7. Per germline, CDR1 SGHNT and CDR2 YENEEA. CDR3 bases: TGTGCCAGCAGCTACAGTGAGGGGGCGGAGACCCAGTACTTC. As protein: CASSYSEGAETQYF.

At least ten counts were recorded for this clonotype. The J gene is TRBJ1-5, the V gene TRBV2; D is unclear. This CDR3 has 13 residues. Germline V gives CDR1 SNHLY, CDR2 FYNNEI. The V and J ends lost 6 bases and 3 bases respectively, with 9 bases between them. The CDR3 spells CASRRDLNQPQHF. DNA of the CDR3: TGTGCCAGCAGACGGGATCTCAATCAGCCCCAGCATTTT.

The CDR3 protein is CASSPQEQETQYF. Written as DNA, the CDR3 is TGTGCCAGCTCACCACAGGAACAAGAGACCCAGTACTTC. The gene calls are TRBV18 and TRBJ2-5, with no clear D. The germline V and J ends were trimmed by 1 base and 2 bases, with 5 bases remaining between them. This CDR3 has 13 amino acids. The V gene's germline CDR1 is KGHSH and CDR2 LQKENI.

This clonotype was counted a few times. This chain connects TRBV4-1 to TRBJ2-3; D might be TRBD2 (6 bases). Trimming cost V 1 base and J 4 bases, with 9 bases left between them. The CDR3 covers 14 residues. Germline V lookup: CDR1 MGHRA, CDR2 YSYEKL. This chain's CDR3 is CASSQVGTSDTQYF. The DNA of the CDR3 is TGCGCCAGCAGCCAAGTTGGGACTTCAGATACGCAGTATTTT.

This clonotype has at least ten counts. The rearrangement links TRBV2 to TRBJ2-7; a weak D match, TRBD2 (5 bases). Trimming cost V 5 bases and J 3 bases, with 17 bases left between them. Per germline, CDR1 SNHLY and CDR2 FYNNEI. The CDR3 loop spans 15 amino acids. The CDR3 nucleotides read TGTGCCAGCAGTACCAGTGGGAGTCCGGGCTACGAGCAGTACTTC. Residues: CASSTSGSPGYEQYF.

This clonotype showed up many times. The chain is built from TRBV7-2 and TRBJ2-7; TRBD1 is a possible D gene (6 bases). The CDR3 spans 14 residues. Germline V gene lookup returns CDR1 SGHTA and CDR2 FQGNSA. The V gene lost 1 base and the J gene lost 2 bases, with 9 bases spanning the gap. The CDR3 DNA is TGTGCCAGCAGCTTAGTACAGGGAACCTACGAGCAGTACTTC. Translated, it gives CASSLVQGTYEQYF.